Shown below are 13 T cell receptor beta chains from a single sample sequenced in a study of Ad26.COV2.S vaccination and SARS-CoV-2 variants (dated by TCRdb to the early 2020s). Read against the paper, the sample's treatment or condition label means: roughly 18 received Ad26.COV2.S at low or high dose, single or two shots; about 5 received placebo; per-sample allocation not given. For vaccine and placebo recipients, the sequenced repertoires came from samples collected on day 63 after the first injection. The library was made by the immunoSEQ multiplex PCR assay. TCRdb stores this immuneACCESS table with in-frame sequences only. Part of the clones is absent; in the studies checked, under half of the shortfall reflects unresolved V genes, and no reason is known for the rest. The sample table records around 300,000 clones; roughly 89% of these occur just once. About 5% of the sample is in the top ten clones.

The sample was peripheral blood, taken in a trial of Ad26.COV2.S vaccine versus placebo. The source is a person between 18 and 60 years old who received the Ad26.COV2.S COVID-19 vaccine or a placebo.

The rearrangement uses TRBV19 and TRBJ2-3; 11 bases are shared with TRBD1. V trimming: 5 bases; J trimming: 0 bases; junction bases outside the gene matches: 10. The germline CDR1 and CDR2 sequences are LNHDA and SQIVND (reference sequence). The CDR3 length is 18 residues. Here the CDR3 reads CASSPIPGQGVSTDTQYF. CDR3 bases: TGTGCCAGTAGTCCCATCCCGGGACAGGGGGTTAGCACAGATACGCAGTATTTT.

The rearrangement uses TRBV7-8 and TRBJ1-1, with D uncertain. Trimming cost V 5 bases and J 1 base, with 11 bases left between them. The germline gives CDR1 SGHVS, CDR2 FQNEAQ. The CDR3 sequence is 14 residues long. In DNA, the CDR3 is TGTGCCAGCAGCCGCCCCTTAGGGAACACTGAAGCTTTCTTT. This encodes CASSRPLGNTEAFF.

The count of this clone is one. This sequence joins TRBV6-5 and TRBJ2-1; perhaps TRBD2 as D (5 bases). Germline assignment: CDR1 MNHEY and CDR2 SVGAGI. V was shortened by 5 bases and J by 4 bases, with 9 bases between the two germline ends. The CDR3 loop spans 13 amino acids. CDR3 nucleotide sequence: TGTGCCAGCAGTCGGACTGGGTACAATGAGCAGTTCTTC. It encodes CASSRTGYNEQFF.

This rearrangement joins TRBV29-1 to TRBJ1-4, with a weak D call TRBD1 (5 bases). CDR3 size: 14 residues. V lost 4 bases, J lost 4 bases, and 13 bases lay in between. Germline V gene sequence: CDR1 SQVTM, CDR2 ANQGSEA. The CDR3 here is CSVGGDSVNEKLFF. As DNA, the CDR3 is TGCAGCGTTGGGGGAGACAGTGTTAATGAAAAACTGTTTTTT.

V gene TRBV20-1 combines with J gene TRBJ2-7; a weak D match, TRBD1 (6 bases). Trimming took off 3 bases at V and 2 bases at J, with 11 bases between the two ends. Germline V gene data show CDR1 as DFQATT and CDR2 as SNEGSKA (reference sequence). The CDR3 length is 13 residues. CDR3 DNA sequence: TGCAGTGCTAGTAACAGGGCCCCCTACGAGCAGTACTTC. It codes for CSASNRAPYEQYF.

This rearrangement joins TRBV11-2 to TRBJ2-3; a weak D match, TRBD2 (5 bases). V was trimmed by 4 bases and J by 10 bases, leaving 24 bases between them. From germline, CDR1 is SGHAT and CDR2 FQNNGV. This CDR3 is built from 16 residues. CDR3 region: CASSSGFYQTMKPQYF. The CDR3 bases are TGTGCCAGCAGCTCCGGATTTTACCAGACTATGAAGCCGCAGTATTTT. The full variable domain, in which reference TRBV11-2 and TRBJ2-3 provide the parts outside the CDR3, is EAGVAQSPRYKIIEKRQSVAFWCNPISGHATLYWYQQILGQGPKLLIQFQNNGVVDDSQLPKDRFSAERLKGVDSTLKIQPAKLEDSAVYLCASSSGFYQTMKPQYFGPGTRLTVL.

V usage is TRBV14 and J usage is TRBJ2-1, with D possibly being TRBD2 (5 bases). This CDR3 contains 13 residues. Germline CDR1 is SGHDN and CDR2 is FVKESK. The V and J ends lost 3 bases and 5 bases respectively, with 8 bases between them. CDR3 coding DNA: TGTGCCAGCAGCCACTCGAGGGACAATGAGCAGTTCTTC. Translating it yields CASSHSRDNEQFF. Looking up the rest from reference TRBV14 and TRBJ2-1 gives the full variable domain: EAGVTQFPSHSVIEKGQTVTLRCDPISGHDNLYWYRRVMGKEIKFLLHFVKESKQDESGMPNNRFLAERTGGTYSTLKVQPAELEDSGVYFCASSHSRDNEQFFGPGTRLTVL.

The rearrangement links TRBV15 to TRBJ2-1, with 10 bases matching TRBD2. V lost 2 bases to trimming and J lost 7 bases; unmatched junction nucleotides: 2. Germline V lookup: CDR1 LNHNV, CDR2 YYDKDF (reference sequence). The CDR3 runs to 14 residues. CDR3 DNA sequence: TGTGCCACCAGCAGACTAGCGGGGGTTAATGAGCAGTTCTTC. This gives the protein CATSRLAGVNEQFF.

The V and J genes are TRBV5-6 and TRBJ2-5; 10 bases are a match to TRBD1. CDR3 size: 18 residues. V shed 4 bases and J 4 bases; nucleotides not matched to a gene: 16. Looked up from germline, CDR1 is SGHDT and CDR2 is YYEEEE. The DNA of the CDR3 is TGTGCCAGCAGCCCGAGCCGGGACAGGGGATTCTGGAGAGAGACCCAGTACTTC. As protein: CASSPSRDRGFWRETQYF. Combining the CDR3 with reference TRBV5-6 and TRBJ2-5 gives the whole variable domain DAGVTQSPTHLIKTRGQQVTLRCSPKSGHDTVSWYQQALGQGPQFIFQYYEEEERQRGNFPDRFSGHQFPNYSSELNVNALLLGDSALYLCASSPSRDRGFWRETQYFGPGTRLLVL.

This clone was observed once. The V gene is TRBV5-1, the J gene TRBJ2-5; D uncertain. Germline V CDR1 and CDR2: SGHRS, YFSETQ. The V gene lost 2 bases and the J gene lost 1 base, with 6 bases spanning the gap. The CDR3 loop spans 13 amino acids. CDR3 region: CASSLNSQETQYF. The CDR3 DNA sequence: TGCGCCAGCAGCTTAAACAGCCAAGAGACCCAGTACTTC.

CDR3 coding DNA: TGTGCCATCAGGGTGACAGGGGCTGGCGAGCAGTACTTC. Residues: CAIRVTGAGEQYF. This sequence joins TRBV10-3 and TRBJ2-7; 8 nucleotides align to TRBD1. CDR1 is ENHRY, CDR2 SYGVKD, per germline. J gave up 6 bases and V 6 bases, and 7 bases lay outside the gene matches. The CDR3 spans 13 residues.

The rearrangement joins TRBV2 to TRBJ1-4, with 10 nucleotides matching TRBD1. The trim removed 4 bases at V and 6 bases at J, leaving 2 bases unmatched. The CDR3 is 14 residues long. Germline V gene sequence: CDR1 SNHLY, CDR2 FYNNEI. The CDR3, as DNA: TGTGCCAGCAGTGGACAGGGGGCTTATGAAAAACTGTTTTTT. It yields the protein CASSGQGAYEKLFF.

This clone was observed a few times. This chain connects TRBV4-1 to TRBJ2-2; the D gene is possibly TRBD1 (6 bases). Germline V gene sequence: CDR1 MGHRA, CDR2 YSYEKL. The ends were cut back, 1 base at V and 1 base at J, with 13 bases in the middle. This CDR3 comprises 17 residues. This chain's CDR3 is CASSQVVAGVNTGELFF. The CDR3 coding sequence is TGCGCCAGCAGCCAAGTGGTGGCAGGGGTGAACACCGGGGAGCTGTTTTTT.